This entry describes one T cell receptor beta chain. Its antigen is as yet unknown. TCRdb's copy holds only in-frame clones and misses some; the assay was immunoSEQ multiplex PCR. The sample consists of about 86,000 clones, approximately 86% of them appearing once. This entry is derived from a study of T cell responses to AZD1222 COVID-19 vaccine. Whole-study findings and limits: Baseline serology detected seropositivity in only six AZD1222 recipients.

This material consisted of peripheral blood, taken on day 0 of AZD1222 vaccination. This receptor was identified in an adult in good health.

The CDR3: CATSRSKNTEAFF. CDR3 sequence (DNA): TGTGCCACCAGCCGTAGCAAGAACACTGAAGCTTTCTTT. The rearrangement links TRBV15 to TRBJ1-1, with unresolved D. Germline lookup yields CDR1 LNHNV and CDR2 YYDKDF (reference sequence). With 5 bases removed from V and 1 base from J, the gap between germline ends came to 8 bases. CDR3 length: 13 amino acids.